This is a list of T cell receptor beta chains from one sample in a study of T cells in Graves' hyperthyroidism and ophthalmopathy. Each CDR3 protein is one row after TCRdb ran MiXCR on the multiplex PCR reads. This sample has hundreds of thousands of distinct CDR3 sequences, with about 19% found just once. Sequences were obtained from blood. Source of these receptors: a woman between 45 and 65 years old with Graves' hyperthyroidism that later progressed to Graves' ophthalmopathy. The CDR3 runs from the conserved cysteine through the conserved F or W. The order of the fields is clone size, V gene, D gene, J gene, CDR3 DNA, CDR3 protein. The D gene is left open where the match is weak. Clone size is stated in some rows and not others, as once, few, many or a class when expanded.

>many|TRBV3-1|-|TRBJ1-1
TGTGCCAGCAGCCAAGGGTCCAGGGGGAACACTGAAGCTTTCTTT
CASSQGSRGNTEAFF
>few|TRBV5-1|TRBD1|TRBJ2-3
TGCGCCAGCAGCTTGGACCGGACAGGGACAGATACGCAGTATTTT
CASSLDRTGTDTQYF
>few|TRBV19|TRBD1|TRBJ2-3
TGTGCCAGTAGCACGCGGCCGGGACAGGGGGTCTCAGATACGCAGTATTTT
CASSTRPGQGVSDTQYF
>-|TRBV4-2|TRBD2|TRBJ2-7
TGTGCCAGCAGCCGTAGCGGGGCCAGCTCCTACGAGCAGTACTTC
CASSRSGASSYEQYF
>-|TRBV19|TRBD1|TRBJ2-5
TGTGCCAGTAGGACTACAGGGGGCGGTGTTGGTGAGACCCAGTACTTC
CASRTTGGGVGETQYF
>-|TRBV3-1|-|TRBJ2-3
TGTGCCAGCAGCCCCGGGACCAACACAGATACGCAGTATTTT
CASSPGTNTDTQYF
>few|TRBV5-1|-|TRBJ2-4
TGCGCCAGCAGCTTCGGCAGAGGGGAAGCCAAAAACATTCAGTACTTC
CASSFGRGEAKNIQYF
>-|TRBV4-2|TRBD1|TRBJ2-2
TGTGCCAGCAGCCACCACAGGGGGCGCGACACCGGGGAGCTGTTTTTT
CASSHHRGRDTGELFF
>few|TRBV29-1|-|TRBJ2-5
TGCAGCGTTGATTCCCCAGAGACCCAGTACTTC
CSVDSPETQYF
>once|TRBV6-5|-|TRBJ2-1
TGTGCCAGCAGTTATGGCAGGGAATCCCGTGGTTCCTACAATGAGCAGTTCTTC
CASSYGRESRGSYNEQFF
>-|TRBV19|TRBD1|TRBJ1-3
TGTGCCAGTAGTATTCAGCGCGGACAGGGACGCAACACCATATATTTT
CASSIQRGQGRNTIYF
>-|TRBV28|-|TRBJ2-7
TGTGCCAGCAGGACCCCCGTTGAGCAGTACTTC
CASRTPVEQYF
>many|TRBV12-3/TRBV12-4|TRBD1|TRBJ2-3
TGTGCCAGCAGCCAACGACGGCTCAGGGGGCTTCCTGGCACAGATACGCAGTATTTT
CASSQRRLRGLPGTDTQYF
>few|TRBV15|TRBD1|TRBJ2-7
TGTGCCACCAGCAGGCGCGTGGGACAGGGCAACGAGCAGTACTTC
CATSRRVGQGNEQYF
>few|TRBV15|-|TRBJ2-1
TGTGCCACCAGCAGAGTTTCGAGGGACAATGAGCAGTTCTTC
CATSRVSRDNEQFF
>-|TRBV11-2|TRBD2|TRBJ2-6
TGTGCCAGCAGCCTGCGGGGGGCAGGTGGGGCCAACGTCCTGACTTTC
CASSLRGAGGANVLTF